The 8 T cell receptor beta chains given below trace back to one sample, sequenced in a study of cytomegalovirus exposure and HLA in healthy donors. It was with 60 Vbeta and 13 Jbeta primers that the PCR ran. Measured with immunoSEQ multiplex PCR; TCRdb has only the in-frame clones, and not every one. The sample lists roughly 150,000 clones; about 75% were seen once. Sequenced sample: PBMCs. The receptors stem from a woman in her forties or fifties in good health and CMV-seropositive.

The genes are TRBV2 and TRBJ2-5, with 7 positions matching TRBD1. V was clipped by 8 bases and J by 1 base; unmatched bases: 10. The CDR3 extends over 15 amino acids. Germline CDR1 and CDR2: SNHLY and FYNNEI. CDR3 residues: CASLSEDRAQETQYF. CDR3 nucleotides: TGTGCCAGCCTGTCGGAAGACAGGGCCCAAGAGACCCAGTACTTC.

This clone was picked up a small number of times. The chain combines TRBV2 with TRBJ1-2; D gene ambiguous. Germline V gives CDR1 SNHLY, CDR2 FYNNEI. CDR3 length: 12 amino acids. V dropped 5 bases and J dropped 5 bases, with 9 bases sitting between them. CDR3 loop: CASSNWQYGYTF. The CDR3 DNA follows: TGTGCCAGCAGTAATTGGCAGTATGGCTACACCTTC.

The table lists this clone with a few counts. V gene TRBV7-9 combines with J gene TRBJ1-2, with 11 bases matching TRBD1. The CDR3 contains 14 residues. The ends lost 5 bases at V and 5 bases at J; junction bases unmatched: 4. CDR1 is SEHNR, CDR2 FQNEAQ, per germline (reference sequence). CDR3 nucleotides: TGTGCCAGCAGCCCCGGGACAGGGGGGTATGGCTACACCTTC. Translating it yields CASSPGTGGYGYTF.

The chain uses TRBV5-4 and TRBJ2-7, with D possibly matching TRBD1 (6 bases). Germline V gene sequence: CDR1 SGHNT, CDR2 YYREEE (reference sequence). V lost 2 bases, J lost 1 base, and 13 bases lay in between. This CDR3 is built from 15 residues. The CDR3 nucleotides read TGTGCCAGCAGCTTTGCAGGGGACATTTCCTACGAGCAGTACTTC. It specifies CASSFAGDISYEQYF.

The chain has TRBV7-2 and TRBJ1-2; D not certain. V was cut by 5 bases and J by 5 bases, with 12 bases left in between. Germline V gene data show CDR1 as SGHTA and CDR2 as FQGNSA. The length of the CDR3 is 13 residues. The DNA of the CDR3 is TGTGCCAGCAGCCGCCAAGCGGGTTATGGCTACACCTTC. Translated: CASSRQAGYGYTF.

This chain uses TRBV4-1 with TRBJ2-1; D is unclear. The V and J ends lost 1 base and 5 bases respectively, with 18 bases between them. Germline V lookup: CDR1 MGHRA, CDR2 YSYEKL. This CDR3 is 17 amino acids long. CDR3 bases: TGCGCCAGCAGCCAAGGACTGATACTACGGGTGAACAATGAGCAGTTCTTC. Translating gives CASSQGLILRVNNEQFF.

This chain uses TRBV5-4 with TRBJ1-2; possible D gene TRBD1, 5 bases. Germline CDR1 reads SGHNT; CDR2 reads YYREEE (reference sequence). V lost 0 bases and J 2 bases, leaving 11 bases between the germline ends. The length of the CDR3 is 15 residues. CDR3 nucleotides: TGTGCCAGCAGCTTGGGTTCGGCAGGGAACTATGGCTACACCTTC. Amino acid sequence: CASSLGSAGNYGYTF.

The chain joins TRBV7-8 to TRBJ1-5, with TRBD1 matching 10 bases. This CDR3 is built from 16 residues. The trim removed 1 base at V and 4 bases at J, leaving 4 bases unmatched. CDR1 is SGHVS and CDR2 is FQNEAQ in the germline V gene. In DNA form, the CDR3 reads TGTGCCAGCAGCTTAGGGCGGACAGGGGGAAATCAGCCCCAGCATTTT. Residues: CASSLGRTGGNQPQHF.